The TCR beta chain described here comes from a study of spatial heterogeneity in lung cancer (dated by TCRdb to the late 2010s). With regard to the full study: The donors were more than 65 patients from the lung TRACERx cohort who had early-stage, untreated non-small cell lung cancer. Follow-up PBMC samples were sequenced whenever available, with a median time to follow-up of 2 to 3 years after resection. More beta-chain than alpha-chain transcripts were consistently detected, likely reflecting higher beta-chain transcript abundance. In the raw uncorrected reads, each unique combination of TCR and UMI appeared on average more than ten times. TCR alpha and beta repertoires were quantitatively compared across multiple tumor regions, matched nontumor lung and blood in non-small cell lung cancer. Nonsynonymous mutation counts, determined by whole-exome sequencing of tumor tissue, were related to features of the TCR repertoire. At surgery, both alpha and beta chains were TCR-sequenced in approximately 210 tumor regions, roughly 64 matched nontumor lung samples and 56 PBMC samples.

Per the publication, the time point label means: blood at routine non-recurrence follow-up after resection. Whole RNA extracted from tumor and nontumor lung tissue, or from cryopreserved PBMC samples, was used for TCR sequencing without cell sorting. Only patients for whom sufficient RNA was available from at least two tumor regions were selected for TCR sequencing. Libraries came from 5' RACE. Sequenced on a NextSeq 500. In the TCR library protocol, a unique molecular identifier was attached to each TCR cDNA molecule so that PCR and sequencing errors could be corrected. For the original study's pipeline: Decombinator tools were used for TCR identification, UMI-based error correction and CDR3 extraction. TCRs above a frequency of 2 per 1,000, corresponding to the top 1% of the tumor frequency distribution, were defined as expanded. Renyi diversity was calculated using the R vegan package after each repertoire was subsampled 100 times to 5,000 TCRs. CDR3 similarity networks were built from amino acid triplet string-kernel similarity, with CDR3s being connected when pairwise similarity was above 0.82. TCRdb reran the public reads through fastp at Q25 and MiXCR, keeping productive beta chains. For every CDR3 protein sequence, its rows merge into one entry that carries the most common genes and DNA. The V and J calls here are based on TCRdb, not the publication. A total of 9,000 to 10,000 distinct CDR3 sequences appear in this sample, approximately 22% of them only once. About 3.7% of the sample goes to the ten largest clones.

Study-wide conclusions, independent of this receptor: Ubiquitous expanded tumor TCRs were found in blood more often at tumor resection than at routine follow-up. Only 14 patients were included in comparisons of baseline and follow-up blood repertoires. Additional single-cell paired TCR alpha and beta sequencing was considered necessary to confirm, at a functional level, the hypothesis that regional TCRs recognize regional mutations.

Turning to this clonotype: There is no known antigen for this receptor. No base quality information exists; no much larger clone differs at one position.

The CDR3 goes from the cysteine to the phenylalanine over 16 residues. Only the CDR3 DNA is retained, 48 bases long and in frame from the first base. The germline V gene (reference sequence) provides CDR1 DFQATT and CDR2 SNEGSKA. Relative to germline, V is 0 bases shorter and J is 4 bases shorter, with 18 bases between their ends. The sample was PBMCs, taken at follow-up. The origin of this receptor is a female donor with early-stage non-small cell lung cancer. The chain is assembled from TRBV20-1 and TRBJ1-2; possibly the D gene is TRBD1, per 6 matching bases. The CDR3 protein sequence reads: CSAREHGTPTAYGYTF. The DNA sequence is given as TGCAGTGCTAGAGAACACGGGACACCGACTGCCTATGGCTACACCTTC.